This T cell receptor beta chain was observed in a study of beta chain features in type 1 diabetes. Study observations and caveats: Small HLA sub-analyses could not settle whether HLA shapes TCRB rearrangement. Patients with Type 1 diabetes showed moderately but significantly shorter TCRB CDR3s in all four CD4+ subsets.

There are a few counts of this clone. The antigen remains undetermined. CD4+ naive, central memory, regulatory and stem cell-like memory cells were sorted via CD45RO/CCR7/CD25/CD127/CD95/CD27. CDR1 is SGHTA and CDR2 is FQGNSA in the germline V gene. There are 15 residues in the CDR3. The V gene end was trimmed by 1 base and the J gene end by 0 bases; junction bases not matched to a gene: 2. Every bit of the isolated RNA underwent reverse transcription, so sequencing read expressed TCRB transcripts. Repertoires were generated with immunoSEQ multiplex PCR, while TCRdb's copy carries only in-frame clones and drops some. The sample has over 200,000 clones, approximately 11% seen once.

This TCR was sampled from a man aged 30 to 45 with type 1 diabetes. Source material: naive CD4+ T cells from blood. The chain links TRBV7-2 to TRBJ2-5; TRBD2 matches 7 bases. Here the CDR3 DNA reads TGTGCCAGCAGCTTAGTGGGGGGGAACCAAGAGACCCAGTACTTC. The encoded protein is CASSLVGGNQETQYF.